This T cell receptor (beta chain) was recorded in a study of blood T cell repertoires in COVID-19. Whole-study context: T cells, B-cell-depleted T cells, or PBMCs provided the cDNA or gDNA that served as material.

Deletions cut 4 bases from V and 0 bases from J, with 6 bases between. This CDR3 spans 13 amino acids. This table comes from immunoSEQ multiplex PCR, and its TCRdb copy is limited to in-frame clones, with some not included. Of 120,000 or so clones in the sample, about 92% were seen once. The material sequenced was peripheral blood. The sequence was collected from a man in his sixties with COVID-19, enrolled during active disease. This rearrangement joins TRBV12-3 or TRBV12-4 to TRBJ1-1; D is unclear. The CDR3 DNA is TGTGCCAGCAGTTCTCAGGTGAACACTGAAGCTTTCTTT. Its translation: CASSSQVNTEAFF.